This T cell receptor beta chain was observed in a study of shared clonotypes between healthy human individuals. CD4+ cell separation produced CD45RA+ naive and CD45RA-negative memory subsets. Generated by immunoSEQ multiplex PCR, the TCRdb table keeps only in-frame clones and is missing some. The sample includes about 1.5 million clones, nearly 99% of them seen just once. V gave up 6 bases and J gave up 6 bases, with 18 bases separating them. Looked up from germline, CDR1 is SGHVS and CDR2 is FNYEAQ. The CDR3 has 14 amino acids. The chain recombines TRBV7-6 with TRBJ2-7, with D possibly TRBD1 on 6 matching bases. This receptor was obtained from a man younger than 40 in good health. Sequenced sample: naive CD4+ T cells sorted from blood. Regarding subset: CD45RA+ positively selected. The CDR3, as DNA: TGTGCCAGCAGTCAAGGCCCCCAGGGGTCCGAGCAGTACTTC. Encoded protein: CASSQGPQGSEQYF.